These 29 T cell receptor beta chains share one sample of origin, sequenced in a study of circulating CD8 cells and anti-PD-1 response in melanoma. Using around 14 ng of total RNA, TCR libraries were made with the QIAseq Immune Repertoire TCR panel. TCRdb re-derived calls from the reads in MiXCR, one entry per CDR3 protein. This table has roughly 1,000 distinct CDR3 sequences, roughly 9.6% appearing once. Sorting of live CD3+CD8+TCRalphabeta+ cells by PD-1 and/or TIGIT gave four subsets. This material consisted of CD8+ T cells from PBMCs, taken at baseline or after one month of anti-PD-1 therapy (not recorded which). Receptors were obtained from a human donor with melanoma.

The chain links TRBV12-3 or TRBV12-4 to TRBJ2-1, with a weak D call TRBD2 (5 bases). The CDR3 runs to 14 residues. Trimming took off 3 bases at V and 5 bases at J, with 11 bases between the two ends. Here the CDR3 DNA reads TGTGCCAGCAGTTTCCCGGGATTGCACAATGAGCAGTTCTTC. It is translated as CASSFPGLHNEQFF.

The chain carries TRBV19 and TRBJ1-6, with a weak D call TRBD1 (6 bases). Trimming pared 5 bases from V and 9 bases from J, leaving 8 bases between. Germline-derived CDR1 and CDR2 are LNHDA and SQIVND (reference sequence). The CDR3 loop spans 12 amino acids. The CDR3 reads CASSQGFSPLHF. CDR3 bases: TGTGCCAGTAGTCAGGGGTTTTCACCCCTCCACTTT.

By its share, this clonotype is medium-sized. The genes are TRBV2 and TRBJ2-2; D is perhaps TRBD1 (6 bases). In germline, CDR1 is SNHLY, CDR2 FYNNEI. CDR3 length: 14 amino acids. V lost 6 bases and J 9 bases, leaving 17 bases between the germline ends. CDR3 coding DNA: TGTGCCAGCAGCGAAACCTGGGACATCCGGGAGCTGTTTTTT. Protein: CASSETWDIRELFF.

In regard to this clonotype: This clone may be a read error of a much larger clone one base away. The V gene is TRBV2, the J gene TRBJ2-7; 7 nucleotides agree with TRBD1. This CDR3 has 14 amino acids. Germline V CDR1 and CDR2: SNHLY, FYNNEI. The CDR3 DNA follows: TGTGCCAGCAACACAGGGGTGAACTCCTACGGGCAGTACTTC. This gives the protein CASNTGVNSYGQYF.

In the case of this clonotype: It differs at one base from a far larger clone, so likely a read error. The chain links TRBV5-8 to TRBJ2-5; 8 bases fit TRBD2. The germline gives CDR1 SGHTS, CDR2 YDEGEE. The ends lost 5 bases at V and 5 bases at J; junction bases unmatched: 8. The CDR3 is made up of 14 amino acids. For the CDR3, the DNA is TGTGCCAGCAGGTTGCCGGGACTAGAGGAGACCCAGTACTTC. It codes for CASRLPGLEETQYF.

This clonotype counts as large. This CDR3 reads CSVPRAIETQYF. CDR3 sequence (DNA): TGCAGCGTGCCTAGGGCGATCGAGACCCAGTACTTC. This chain links TRBV29-1 with TRBJ2-5; D is undetermined. CDR1 and CDR2 from the germline V gene are SQVTM and ANQGSEA. V lost 6 bases and J lost 5, with 13 bases in between. This CDR3 is built from 12 residues.

By share, this clonotype counts as medium-sized. The rearrangement uses TRBV20-1 and TRBJ2-6; unclear D gene. Between the trimmed V and J ends, which lost 2 bases and 3 bases, there was a span of 11 bases. This CDR3 contains 15 residues. The germline gives CDR1 DFQATT, CDR2 SNEGSKA (reference sequence). The CDR3 region is CSARRPPDGANVLTF. Written as DNA, the CDR3 is TGCAGTGCTAGACGTCCACCGGATGGGGCCAACGTCCTGACTTTC.

This clonotype rates as medium-sized. The CDR3 DNA follows: TGTGCCAGCAGCAGTACAGGATCCTACGAGCAGTACTTC. Protein: CASSSTGSYEQYF. The rearrangement uses TRBV27 and TRBJ2-7; possibly TRBD1 for D (5 bases). Germline V gives CDR1 MNHEY, CDR2 SMNVEV (reference sequence). Trimming took 6 bases from V and 1 from J, leaving 10 bases between them. The CDR3 contains 13 residues.

By sample fraction, this clonotype is medium-sized (0.01 to 0.1%). V usage is TRBV19 and J usage is TRBJ1-1; no definite D call. V was pared by 10 bases and J by 1 base, with 7 bases between. CDR1 is LNHDA, CDR2 SQIVND, per germline (reference sequence). The length of the CDR3 is 11 residues. CDR3 region: CATRQNTEAFF. The CDR3 bases are TGTGCCACACGACAGAACACTGAAGCTTTCTTT.

Regarding this clonotype: Since a much larger clone is just one base distant, this may be a read error. The conserved final phenylalanine or tryptophan is absent from the CDR3, which likely points to a read error. DNA for the CDR3: TGTGCCAGTAGTATAGAGGGATTTAACACTGAAGCTTTCCTT. This codes for CASSIEGFNTEAFL. This chain uses TRBV19 with TRBJ1-1; D gene unclear. V lost 0 bases and J 2 bases, leaving 7 bases between the germline ends. CDR3 length: 14 residues. Germline V gene lookup returns CDR1 LNHDA and CDR2 SQIVND (reference sequence).

The chain employs TRBV5-5 and TRBJ1-1, with a possible D match to TRBD1 (5 bases). Trimming removed 0 bases at V and 4 bases at J, with 10 bases between. This CDR3 comprises 14 residues. CDR1 is SGHKS and CDR2 is YYEKEE in the germline V gene (reference sequence). In nucleotides, the CDR3 is TGTGCCAGCAGCTTGGGGGGCATGGGCACTGAAGCTTTCTTT. Residues: CASSLGGMGTEAFF.

Relative to its sample, this clonotype is medium-sized. The V gene is TRBV7-2, the J gene TRBJ1-4; D is perhaps TRBD1 (5 bases). With 4 bases removed from V and 0 bases from J, the gap between germline ends came to 24 bases. The germline V gene encodes CDR1 SGHTA and CDR2 FQGNSA. There are 20 residues in the CDR3. CDR3 DNA: TGTGCCAGCAGCTGGGGCAGGAAGGCCTCGGGGTACTCAACTAATGAAAAACTGTTTTTT. It encodes CASSWGRKASGYSTNEKLFF.

This clonotype is categorized as medium-sized (0.01 to 0.1%). The V gene is TRBV5-4, the J gene TRBJ2-7; no clear D. The CDR3 runs to 13 residues. V gave up 3 bases and J gave up 3 bases, with 10 bases separating them. Per the germline V gene, CDR1 is SGHNT and CDR2 is YYREEE (reference sequence). The CDR3 loop is CASSWGTDYEQYF. The CDR3 nucleotides read TGTGCCAGCAGCTGGGGTACAGACTACGAGCAGTACTTC.

This clonotype is classed as medium-sized. This chain connects TRBV27 to TRBJ2-4; maybe TRBD2 (5 bases). The CDR3 totals 14 residues. Germline V gene data show CDR1 as MNHEY and CDR2 as SMNVEV (reference sequence). V was trimmed by 3 bases and J by 1 base, leaving 7 bases between them. The CDR3 sequence: CASSLSGAKNIQYF. The CDR3 nucleotides are TGTGCCAGCAGTTTGTCGGGGGCCAAAAACATTCAGTACTTC.

In its sample, this clonotype is medium-sized (0.01 to 0.1%). The chain joins TRBV27 to TRBJ2-1; TRBD2 agrees at 14 bases. CDR1 and CDR2 from the germline V gene are MNHEY and SMNVEV (reference sequence). This CDR3 spans 16 amino acids. The ends lost 2 bases at V and 9 bases at J; junction bases unmatched: 6. Written as DNA, the CDR3 is TGTGCCAGCAGTTTAGCGACTAGCGGGGGGGCAGGTGAGCAGTTCTTC. It translates to CASSLATSGGAGEQFF.

The gene calls are TRBV2 and TRBJ1-2, with a tentative D call TRBD1 (6 bases). The CDR3 is 14 amino acids. Trimming pared 5 bases from V and 0 bases from J, leaving 10 bases between. Per the germline V gene, CDR1 is SNHLY and CDR2 is FYNNEI. CDR3 protein: CASSKTGANYGYTF. The CDR3 DNA sequence: TGTGCCAGCAGTAAGACAGGAGCTAACTATGGCTACACCTTC. The whole variable domain, remainder taken from reference TRBV2 and TRBJ1-2, is EPEVTQTPSHQVTQMGQEVILRCVPISNHLYFYWYRQILGQKVEFLVSFYNNEISEKSEIFDDQFSVERPDGSNFTLKIRSTKLEDSAMYFCASSKTGANYGYTFGSGTRLTVV.

By its share, this clonotype is medium-sized. The chain joins TRBV27 to TRBJ2-7, with 10 bases fitting TRBD1. The CDR3 spans 14 residues. Germline V CDR1 and CDR2: MNHEY, SMNVEV (reference sequence). V lost 3 bases and J lost 5; bases outside the gene matches: 4. CDR3 sequence: CASSLDRGDNEQYF. The CDR3, as DNA: TGTGCCAGCAGTTTGGACAGGGGGGATAACGAGCAGTACTTC.

This clonotype is medium-sized within its sample. The J gene is TRBJ1-1, the V gene TRBV7-9; TRBD1 is a possible D gene (5 bases). Trimming shortened V by 1 base and J by 1 base, and 10 bases separated the two germline ends. This CDR3 spans 15 amino acids. CDR1 SEHNR and CDR2 FQNEAQ come from the germline V gene (reference sequence). The CDR3 region has the DNA TGTGCCAGCAGCTTAGGAATGGGGCAGAACACTGAAGCTTTCTTT. Its protein product is CASSLGMGQNTEAFF.

V gene TRBV19 combines with J gene TRBJ2-1; 13 positions match TRBD2. CDR1 and CDR2 (germline): LNHDA, SQIVND (reference sequence). The V gene end was trimmed by 8 bases and the J gene end by 8 bases; junction bases not matched to a gene: 6. The CDR3 loop spans 14 amino acids. The CDR3, as DNA: TGTGCCAGTTCTTGGACTAGCGGGAGACATGAGCAGTTCTTC. This encodes CASSWTSGRHEQFF.

With regard to this clonotype: Being one base from a much bigger clone, this may be a read error. J is TRBJ2-1 and V is TRBV19; D is undetermined. The germline CDR1 and CDR2 sequences are LNHDA and SQIVND (reference sequence). This CDR3 is 10 amino acids long. The CDR3 nucleotides read TGTGCCAGTGGTGGCCATGAGCGGTTCTTC. It encodes CASGGHERFF. The variable domain in full, completed from reference TRBV19 and TRBJ2-1, reads DGGITQSPKYLFRKEGQNVTLSCEQNLNHDAMYWYRQDPGQGLRLIYYSQIVNDFQKGDIAEGYSVSREKKESFPLTVTSAQKNPTAFYLCASGGHERFFGPGTRLTVL.

The chain employs TRBV19 and TRBJ1-1, with D possibly being TRBD1 (5 bases). The CDR3 is made up of 12 amino acids. Trimming stripped 5 bases from V and 6 bases from J, with 10 bases between. Germline lookup yields CDR1 LNHDA and CDR2 SQIVND (reference sequence). CDR3 sequence reads: CASSPWGAEAFF. CDR3 bases: TGTGCCAGTAGTCCGTGGGGGGCTGAAGCTTTCTTT.

This clonotype is medium-sized (0.01 to 0.1%) in the sample. This chain uses TRBV27 with TRBJ1-5; possible D gene TRBD1, 6 bases. Deletions cut 3 bases from V and 6 bases from J, with 15 bases between. Germline CDR1 MNHEY, CDR2 SMNVEV (reference sequence). This CDR3 region has 15 residues. In DNA, the CDR3 is TGTGCCAGCAGTTTTTTGGGGGCGAAAGGTCAGCCCCAGCATTTT. Its protein is CASSFLGAKGQPQHF.

This clonotype has a handful of counts. A much larger clone differs by one base, so this may be a read error. The rearrangement joins TRBV19 to TRBJ2-7; no reliable D call. Germline-derived CDR1 and CDR2 are LNHDA and SQIVND (reference sequence). V was clipped by 3 bases and J by 3 bases, with 9 bases between them. This CDR3 comprises 13 residues. The CDR3 nucleotides are TGTGCCAGTAGTATGAGCAGCCACTACGAGCAGTACTTC. Amino acids: CASSMSSHYEQYF.

This clonotype is large. The genes are TRBV5-5 and TRBJ1-5; unclear D gene. The CDR3 is 15 residues long. Trimming left V 1 base short and J 0 bases short, with 8 bases between. Germline V gene data show CDR1 as SGHKS and CDR2 as YYEKEE (reference sequence). The CDR3 region has the DNA TGTGCCAGCAGCTTGAGACACTATAGCAATCAGCCCCAGCATTTT. It is translated as CASSLRHYSNQPQHF. The full variable domain, its missing parts supplied by reference TRBV5-5 and TRBJ1-5, is DAGVTQSPTHLIKTRGQQVTLRCSPISGHKSVSWYQQVLGQGPQFIFQYYEKEERGRGNFPDRFSARQFPNYSSELNVNALLLGDSALYLCASSLRHYSNQPQHFGDGTRLSIL.

This clonotype is large. This sequence joins TRBV9 and TRBJ2-7; D is perhaps TRBD2 (6 bases). The CDR3 totals 15 residues. Looked up from germline, CDR1 is SGDLS and CDR2 is YYNGEE. V shed 0 bases and J shed 2 bases, with 12 bases lying between them. The CDR3 bases are TGTGCCAGCAGCGTAGAGGGGACTCGGGCCTACGAGCAGTACTTC. Translated, it gives CASSVEGTRAYEQYF.

Judged by abundance, this clonotype is medium-sized. The chain links TRBV19 to TRBJ2-7, with 7 bases aligning to TRBD1. The junction had 6 bases not matched to a gene; V was cut back by 5 bases and J by 5 bases. The CDR3 spans 13 residues. The germline CDR1 and CDR2 sequences are LNHDA and SQIVND (reference sequence). The CDR3 DNA reads TGTGCCAGTAGTGTAATAACAGGGGACGAGCAGTACTTC. Translation: CASSVITGDEQYF.

By share, this clonotype counts as medium-sized. This chain's CDR3 is CASSFYGQGGFHEQYF. The CDR3 region has the DNA TGTGCCAGCAGTTTCTACGGACAGGGAGGTTTCCACGAGCAGTACTTC. The gene calls are TRBV28 and TRBJ2-7; 8 bases line up with TRBD1. Losses at the gene ends were 3 bases for V and 5 bases for J; bases not matched to a gene: 12. Germline V gene lookup returns CDR1 MDHEN and CDR2 SYDVKM. This CDR3 has 16 residues.

There are a few counts of this clonotype. A much larger clone is a single base away; this may be a read error. This chain uses TRBV28 with TRBJ2-3; the D gene could be TRBD1 or TRBD2 (5 bases each). V dropped 9 bases and J dropped 0 bases, with 16 bases sitting between them. CDR3 length: 15 residues. Per the germline V gene, CDR1 is MDHEN and CDR2 is SYDVKM. The CDR3 is CARSPWGPSTDTQYF. In nucleotides, the CDR3 is TGTGCCAGAAGCCCTTGGGGACCGAGCACAGATACGCAGTATTTT.

This clonotype is termed large. The V call is TRBV2, the J call TRBJ2-3; D is unresolved. V was clipped by 8 bases and J by 5 bases, with 5 bases between them. This CDR3 has 10 amino acids. Germline V gene sequence: CDR1 SNHLY, CDR2 FYNNEI. The CDR3 protein is CASLLDTQYF. CDR3 DNA: TGTGCCAGCTTACTAGATACGCAGTATTTT.